The source of this TCR beta chain is a study of shared clonotypes between healthy human individuals. The assay used deep level. Data came from immunoSEQ multiplex PCR; TCRdb stores just in-frame clones and leaves some out. The table records about 480,000 clones, 75% to 80% of them present only once. Trimming left V 4 bases short and J 7 bases short, with 11 bases between. Germline CDR1 is MNHEY and CDR2 is SMNVEV (reference sequence). The CDR3 totals 13 residues. The TCR sequence derives from a woman aged 40 to 50 in good health. Some clones in this sample may be carry-over from other donors' samples. The sample consisted of PBMCs. The V call is TRBV27, the J call TRBJ2-1, with no clear D. The CDR3 DNA follows: TGTGCCAGCAGTTACTGGCCGGAAAATGAGCAGTTCTTC. Protein sequence: CASSYWPENEQFF.